The T cell receptor beta chain described here comes from a study of early T cells in non-severe SARS-CoV-2 infection. CDR3 length: 14 residues. After removal of 5 bases from V and 9 bases from J, the junction contained 8 bases not matched to a gene. This clonotype was seen only a few times. TCRdb passed the 5' RACE reads through MiXCR, listing each CDR3 protein once. The sample has approximately 50,000 distinct CDR3 sequences; roughly 8.2% are singletons. V usage is TRBV12-3 or TRBV12-4 and J usage is TRBJ2-2, with 8 bases that match TRBD2. This clonotype was sampled from an adult who was a healthcare worker with PCR-confirmed SARS-CoV-2 infection or an uninfected control (not recorded which). Sequenced: whole blood. Here the CDR3 DNA reads TGTGCCAGCAGTCAGGGACTAGGAGTTCGGGAGCTGTTTTTT. Translated: CASSQGLGVRELFF.